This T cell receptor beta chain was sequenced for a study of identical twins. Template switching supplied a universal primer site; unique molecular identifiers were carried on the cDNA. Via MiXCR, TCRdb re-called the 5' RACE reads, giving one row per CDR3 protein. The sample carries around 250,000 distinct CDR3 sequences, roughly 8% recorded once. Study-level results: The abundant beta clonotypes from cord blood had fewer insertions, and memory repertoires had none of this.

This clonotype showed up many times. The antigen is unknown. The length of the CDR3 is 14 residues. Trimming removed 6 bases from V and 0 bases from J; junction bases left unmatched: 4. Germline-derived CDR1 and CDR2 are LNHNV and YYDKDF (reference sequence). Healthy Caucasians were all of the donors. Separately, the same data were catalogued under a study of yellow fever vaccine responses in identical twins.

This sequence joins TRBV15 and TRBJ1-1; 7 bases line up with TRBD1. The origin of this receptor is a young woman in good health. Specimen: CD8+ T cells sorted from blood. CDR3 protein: CATSRDRLNTEAFF. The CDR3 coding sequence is TGTGCCACCAGTCGGGACAGACTGAACACTGAAGCTTTCTTT. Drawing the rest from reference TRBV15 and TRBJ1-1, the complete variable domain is DAMVIQNPRYQVTQFGKPVTLSCSQTLNHNVMYWYQQKSSQAPKLLFHYYDKDFNNEADTPDNFQSRRPNTSFCFLDIRSPGLGDTAMYLCATSRDRLNTEAFFGQGTRLTVV.